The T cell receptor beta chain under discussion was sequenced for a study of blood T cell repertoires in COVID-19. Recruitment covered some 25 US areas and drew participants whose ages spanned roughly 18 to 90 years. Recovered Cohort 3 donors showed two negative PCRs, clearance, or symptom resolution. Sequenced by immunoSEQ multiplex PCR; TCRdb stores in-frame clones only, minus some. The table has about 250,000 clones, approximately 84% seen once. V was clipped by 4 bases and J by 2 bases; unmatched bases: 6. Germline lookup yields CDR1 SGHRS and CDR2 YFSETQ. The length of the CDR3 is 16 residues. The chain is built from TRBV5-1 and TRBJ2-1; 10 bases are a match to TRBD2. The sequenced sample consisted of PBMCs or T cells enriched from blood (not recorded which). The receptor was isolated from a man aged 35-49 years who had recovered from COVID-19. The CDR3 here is CASSPPGLATYNEQFF. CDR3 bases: TGCGCCAGCAGCCCACCGGGACTAGCGACCTACAATGAGCAGTTCTTC.